This T cell receptor (beta chain) came from a study of cytomegalovirus exposure and HLA in healthy donors (dated by TCRdb to 2015 to 2018). For the study in its entirety: In an earlier analysis of several hundred of the donors, about 270 Gb of sequence data and 100 million or so unique TCR beta sequences from about 179 million T cells were reported. An early release covering 500 to 750 HLA-typed donors comprised roughly 300 gigabases of sequencing data and 85 million or so unique TCR sequences. Of the roughly 420 genotyped donors, roughly 80% were placed in the genetic ancestry cluster associated with self-reported Caucasian donors. The study aimed to test whether cataloging public T cell receptors could reveal signatures of past pathogen exposure. Using immunosequencing, the study profiled T cell repertoires from fewer than 700 subjects and related those repertoires to cytomegalovirus serostatus. Along with the roughly 700-subject first cohort, a separate validation cohort of more than 90 different subjects was used. To predict cytomegalovirus infection status, the study combined high-throughput TCR immunosequencing, statistical association of individual TCRs with disease status, and machine learning. A later analysis re-examined previously published TCR beta repertoires from more than 600 donors and added high-resolution HLA genotyping to investigate patterns of TCR occurrence. Rather than drawing on any new phenotypic data, the later analysis identified candidate immune exposures from TCR beta sequences and the way those sequences occurred across donors. An earlier analysis of about 600 of the donors used high-throughput TCR beta sequencing to judge whether each TCR beta V gene segment behaved as functional or pseudogenic. Donor age, sex, ethnicity and CMV serostatus were compiled together with the repertoire data. Genome-wide SNP genotypes for about three fifths of the roughly 670 donors were used in a later genetic analysis, which treated that subset as a discovery cohort. Every discovery cohort repertoire had been produced on one sequencing platform. HLA typing included class I and class II loci at four-digit resolution. Typing coverage differed by locus: A, B, C, DRB1 and DQB1 were typed in roughly 629-630 donors, DQA1 in 500 to 550, DPA1 in 600 to 610, and DPB1 in roughly 450. Because of strong linkage in the cohort, roughly five DR-DQ haplotypes were treated as single units for association and clustering. Among 300 to 450 genotyped donors of the cohort, an average of around 240,000 unique TCR beta nucleotide sequences were sequenced per donor, around 20% of them non-productive. Paper-wide results and their limitations: A further reported finding was that TCR beta sequences accurately predicted the HLA-A and HLA-B alleles for most subjects in the first cohort. While some public TCRs were present in many individuals, most TCR sequences turned up only very rarely across donors. Linkage disequilibrium might explain the correlated functional status among segregating V segments, but an unknown experimental factor could not be ruled out. Some IMGT-functional V segments, including TRBV6-2 and TRBV6-3, could not be distinguished by the 87-base-pair reads and were therefore excluded. In an earlier analysis of approximately 590 of the donors, most TCR beta V segments were observed in productive rearrangements about 90% or about 30% of the time, broadly matching IMGT annotations. A cluster of highly shared sequence variants was judged likely to represent a technical artifact of the sequencing pipeline. V-gene and J-gene trimming of TCR beta chains was associated with a missense DCLRE1C variant in a later genetic analysis, and the association was replicated in an independent cohort. The classifier was reported to diagnose cytomegalovirus status with high specificity and sensitivity in both the original and validation cohorts. When HLA alleles, especially DR and DQ, strongly co-occurred, attributing TCR associations to individual alleles was difficult. Because counts were too low, roughly 16 rarely observed V segments, including chromosome 9 orphons, were left out of the earlier analysis of about 500 of the donors. Compared with the approximately 670-donor mean, donors in an Asian-associated ancestry cluster had fewer N-insertions in productive TCRs, according to a later genetic analysis. Immune exposure information for the cohort was limited to CMV serostatus. According to a later analysis, most CMV-associated TCR beta chains appeared to be HLA-restricted, and the HLA associations seemed to be driven largely by CMV exposure. Specific HLA alleles were associated with about 17,000 TCR beta sequences at a false discovery rate of 0.05 in a later analysis. The study listed over 150 TCR beta chains as associated with cytomegalovirus. According to a later analysis, parvovirus B19, influenza, CMV and Epstein-Barr virus appeared linked to several top co-occurrence clusters. It was suggested by the authors that the approach could potentially be generalized to other disease states and immunological phenotypes. In this cohort, only TCR beta chains were sequenced, and detectable features were limited by the absence of alpha or paired-chain data. Because HLA typing was missing for some donors at each locus, association tests included only the typed subset. In a later analysis, HLA-associated TCR beta chains showed more clonal expansion and lower generation probabilities than non-associated chains that were equally common. A few of the identified cytomegalovirus-associated TCR beta chains were confirmed in vitro to be specific for cytomegalovirus antigens. Presence/absence analyses assumed roughly uniform sequencing depth across donors, an assumption that may not hold. In a later analysis, TCR association rates were found to vary across HLA loci, with the most associated TCRs seen for DRB1 alleles and the fewest for HLA-C alleles.

For CDR1 and CDR2, the germline V gene lists SGHRS and YFSETQ. Deletion took 0 bases off V and 0 bases off J, with a span of 7 bases between the germline ends. Counted from cysteine to phenylalanine, this CDR3 has 15 amino acids. Only the CDR3 region is kept as DNA, spanning 45 bases read in frame from base 1. The cohort consisted of some 670 healthy bone marrow donors. All cohort members were sampled while nominally healthy, although unrecorded immune exposures were likely present. The donor tested CMV seropositive and was one of the 289 seropositive cohort members. A peripheral blood sample was provided by each donor, and peripheral blood mononuclear cells were used for TCR beta sequencing. Genomic DNA extraction from the blood cell samples was performed with the Qiagen DNeasy Blood Extraction Kit. The library was prepared using the immunoSEQ multiplex PCR assay. The multiplex PCR relied on a mix of 60 forward primers for TCR Vbeta segments and 13 reverse primers for TCR Jbeta segments. The CDR3 region of rearranged TCR beta genes was amplified from genomic DNA by a multiplex PCR assay. On the Illumina HiSeq System, the amplified TCR beta libraries were sequenced as 87-base-pair reads. As for how the authors treated the data: A later analysis tallied approximately 87 million unique TCR beta chains across the 550 to 850 repertoires, and about 12 million of those chains were shared by two or more donors. To remove PCR and sequencing errors, raw reads were error-corrected and collapsed into unique sequences using a nearest-neighbor algorithm that merged closely related sequences. To assign V, D and J gene segments, CDR3 sequences were aligned to IMGT reference sequences. For a sequence to be retained, at least a six-nucleotide match to both a V gene segment and a J gene segment was required. A rearrangement was called productive if the CDR3 had no stop codons and remained in frame with V and J, and every other rearrangement was called non-productive. Following IMGT convention, CDR3 was defined as the stretch from the second conserved V-encoded cysteine up to the conserved J-encoded phenylalanine. Sequences without an unambiguous match to a single V gene segment were excluded from the earlier analysis of approximately 560 of the donors. An earlier analysis of around 600 of the donors classified V segments as functional when productive rearrangements were above 56.7% and as segregating when the standard deviation between donors was above 5%. To diagnose cytomegalovirus status from the catalog of TCR beta chain sequences, a statistical classification framework was built. In a later analysis, TCR nucleotide sequences were compared against IMGT/GENE-DB human TR gene sequences so that V and J genes could be assigned. A later analysis assigned CDR3 sequences and most-parsimonious VDJ recombination scenarios with the TCRdist pipeline. In a later analysis, each TCR beta chain was defined by its CDR3 amino acid sequence together with its V-gene family, and reads without a unique V-gene family were excluded. To address suspected cross-contamination and a sequencing artifact, a later analysis removed a few hundred highly shared, low-generation-probability nucleotide sequences. In a later analysis, a clonal expansion index for each public chain was calculated from normalized within-repertoire ranks of inferred template counts. In a later analysis, generation probabilities were computed using a VDJ recombination model fitted to out-of-frame rearrangements, and the results were checked against IGoR. In a later analysis, TCR-TCR, TCR-HLA and TCR-CMV co-occurrence was scored with hypergeometric tests, and a repertoire-size bias correction was applied to TCR pairs. In a later analysis, false discovery rates were estimated by permuting HLA or CMV assignments 20 times. A later analysis grouped co-occurring TCRs with DBSCAN, adding TCRdist sequence similarity when clustering within HLA-allele-positive subsets. Repertoires with fewer than 30,000 or more than 120,000 public chains were left out of co-occurrence clustering, as were a handful of repertoires with anomalous nucleotide sharing. TCRdb provides this immuneACCESS table in a form limited to in-frame rearrangements. Some clones are lacking; in checked studies, under half of them reflect an unresolved V gene, and why the rest are absent is not known. For V, J and clone size, that table is used; D and trimming come from the DNA. The table for this sample lists about 120,000 clones; around 77% of them were counted only once. About 5.8% of the sample goes to the ten largest clones.

Concerning this clone: Its specific antigen is unknown. Base quality data are lacking; no much larger clone is found one base away.

Recombination linked TRBV5-1 to TRBJ1-5; no confident D gene assignment can be made. What was sequenced was PBMCs. This clonotype was sampled from a man aged 18 to 35 in good health and CMV-seropositive. The CDR3 reads as follows: CASSLDSGSNQPQHF. The nucleotide sequence reads as follows: TGCGCCAGCAGCTTGGACAGCGGTAGCAATCAGCCCCAGCATTTT.